Shown below are 29 T cell receptor beta chains from a single sample sequenced in a study of T cells in localized non-small cell lung cancer. Some clones are missing from TCRdb's copy, which holds only in-frame ones; the method was immunoSEQ multiplex PCR. Of 70,000 to 80,000 clones detected, approximately 90% appear once; the ten largest clones hold roughly 20%. The sequencing used peripheral blood, collected before any cancer treatment. The receptor source for this set is a woman aged 35-75 years with stage I squamous cell lung carcinoma.

The DNA for the CDR3 is TGTGCCATCCTTTCAGGGGATGCGTTTGGCACAGATACGCAGTATTTT. This translates into CAILSGDAFGTDTQYF. The J gene is TRBJ2-3, the V gene TRBV10-3; D may be TRBD1 (6 bases). The V end was cut by 8 bases, the J end by 1 base, with 19 bases between. CDR1 and CDR2 from the germline V gene are ENHRY and SYGVKD. The CDR3 runs 16 residues.

The chain recombines TRBV5-4 with TRBJ2-6; 9 nucleotides agree with TRBD1. Germline values: CDR1 SGHNT, CDR2 YYREEE (reference sequence). V was pared by 3 bases and J by 3 bases, with 1 base of the junction left unmatched. The CDR3 totals 15 residues. The CDR3 DNA is TGTGCCAGCAGCTGGACAGGGGATGGGGCCAACGTCCTGACTTTC. Encoded protein: CASSWTGDGANVLTF.

This sequence joins TRBV6-1 and TRBJ2-7; D remains ambiguous. The germline CDR1 and CDR2 sequences are MNHNS and SASEGT. This CDR3 region has 13 residues. Trimming left V 0 bases short and J 6 bases short, with 9 bases between. In nucleotides, the CDR3 is TGTGCCAGCAGTGAAGCTCCCAAAAGCGAGCAGTACTTC. It encodes CASSEAPKSEQYF.

CDR3 coding DNA: TGTGCCAGCAGCCCCTCATTTACAGATACGCAGTATTTT. The encoded protein is CASSPSFTDTQYF. The genes are TRBV7-3 and TRBJ2-3; D gene ambiguous. V was trimmed by 5 bases and J by 3 bases, leaving 9 bases between them. The CDR3 is made up of 13 amino acids. Germline loops: CDR1 SGHTA, CDR2 FQGTGA.

The rearrangement links TRBV6-5 to TRBJ1-6, with D possibly being TRBD1 (6 bases). Trimming took 11 bases from V and 6 from J, leaving 17 bases between them. CDR1 is MNHEY and CDR2 is SVGAGI in the germline V gene. The CDR3 totals 14 residues. CDR3: CAGQSSFANSPLHF. The CDR3 DNA reads as TGTGCCGGACAGAGTTCCTTTGCTAATTCACCCCTCCACTTT.

The chain uses TRBV28 and TRBJ1-4; D is undetermined. The CDR3 has 11 amino acids. Deletions cut 2 bases from V and 10 bases from J, with 5 bases between. Germline V gives CDR1 MDHEN, CDR2 SYDVKM. DNA of the CDR3: TGTGCCAGCAGTTTAAAGGGAAAACTGTTTTTT. This translates into CASSLKGKLFF.

This chain uses TRBV21-1 with TRBJ2-1; TRBD2, as called in the table, went unchecked against the DNA. TRBV21-1 is listed as a pseudogene. There are 10 residues in the CDR3. CDR3 coding DNA: TGTGCCGGTCGTACTGGTGAGCAGTTCTTC. It yields the protein CAGRTGEQFF.

The chain joins TRBV7-9 to TRBJ2-2; D is unresolved. CDR1 and CDR2 from the germline V gene are SEHNR and FQNEAQ (reference sequence). The CDR3 has 12 amino acids. V lost 5 bases and J lost 6, with 7 bases in between. The CDR3 loop reads CASSPRPGELFF. In DNA form, the CDR3 reads TGTGCCAGCAGCCCCCGGCCCGGGGAGCTGTTTTTT.

This clone was counted between two and nine times. This chain joins TRBV4-2 and TRBJ2-5, with D possibly being TRBD1 (6 bases). Germline CDR1 LGHNA, CDR2 YNFKEQ. Trimming stripped 2 bases from V and 5 bases from J, with 15 bases between. This CDR3 region has 15 residues. CDR3 bases: TGTGCCAGCAGCCAATTCCGACAGGCTAAGGAGACCCAGTACTTC. The encoded protein is CASSQFRQAKETQYF.

This chain connects TRBV11-3 to TRBJ2-7; 10 bases align to TRBD1. This CDR3 has 14 amino acids. Germline CDR1 is SGHNT and CDR2 is YENEEA. Germline trimming cut 4 bases from V and 5 bases from J; bases unmatched to any gene: 5. CDR3 loop: CASSSRDRGHEQYF. CDR3 in DNA: TGTGCCAGCAGCTCCCGGGACAGGGGACACGAGCAGTACTTC.

J is TRBJ2-1 and V is TRBV7-2; 10 nucleotides align to TRBD1. V lost 5 bases to trimming and J lost 2 bases; unmatched junction nucleotides: 9. Looked up from germline, CDR1 is SGHTA and CDR2 is FQGNSA. This CDR3 region has 17 residues. The CDR3 DNA reads as TGTGCCAGCAGCGTAAGCGACAGGGGGCGCACCTACAATGAGCAGTTCTTC. It is translated as CASSVSDRGRTYNEQFF.

The chain carries TRBV6-5 and TRBJ2-2; possible D gene TRBD1, 5 bases. From germline, CDR1 is MNHEY and CDR2 SVGAGI. The CDR3 spans 13 residues. V was shortened by 8 bases and J by 3 bases, with 10 bases between the two germline ends. The CDR3 loop is CASGGQYTGELFF. The DNA for the CDR3 is TGTGCCAGCGGCGGACAATACACCGGGGAGCTGTTTTTT.

The count of this clone is one. V gene TRBV27 combines with J gene TRBJ2-5; perhaps TRBD1 as D (5 bases). V dropped 2 bases and J dropped 4 bases, with 11 bases sitting between them. The CDR3 loop spans 14 amino acids. Per the germline V gene, CDR1 is MNHEY and CDR2 is SMNVEV (reference sequence). The DNA for the CDR3 is TGTGCCAGCAGTTTAGGAATAACAGGAGAGACCCAGTACTTC. The encoded protein is CASSLGITGETQYF.

V usage is TRBV5-1 and J usage is TRBJ1-1; no clear D gene. There are 16 residues in the CDR3. From germline, CDR1 is SGHRS and CDR2 YFSETQ. V lost 0 bases, J lost 0 bases, and 12 bases lay in between. DNA of the CDR3: TGCGCCAGCAGCTTGGATCCCCAGGCAATGAACACTGAAGCTTTCTTT. This gives the protein CASSLDPQAMNTEAFF. The entire variable domain, with the rest obtained from reference TRBV5-1 and TRBJ1-1, is as follows: KAGVTQTPRYLIKTRGQQVTLSCSPISGHRSVSWYQQTPGQGLQFLFEYFSETQRNKGNFPGRFSGRQFSNSRSEMNVSTLELGDSALYLCASSLDPQAMNTEAFFGQGTRLTVV.

The chain is built from TRBV5-1 and TRBJ1-2, with D possibly TRBD1 on 5 matching bases. The germline V and J ends were trimmed by 0 bases and 4 bases, with 10 bases remaining between them. The CDR3 has 14 amino acids. CDR1 SGHRS and CDR2 YFSETQ come from the germline V gene. CDR3 DNA sequence: TGCGCCAGCAGCTTGGCACAGGACGTCTATGGCTACACCTTC. The encoded protein is CASSLAQDVYGYTF.

The chain links TRBV9 to TRBJ1-1; D remains ambiguous. Germline V lookup: CDR1 SGDLS, CDR2 YYNGEE. The CDR3 contains 14 residues. Trimming shortened V by 0 bases and J by 9 bases, and 15 bases separated the two germline ends. CDR3 residues: CASSVDGSSLKAFF. DNA of the CDR3: TGTGCCAGCAGCGTAGACGGGAGCAGTTTAAAAGCTTTCTTT.

The CDR3 region has the DNA TGTGCCAGCAGCTGGGGAGGAGTGAACACTGAAGCTTTCTTT. Translating gives CASSWGGVNTEAFF. The rearrangement links TRBV5-8 to TRBJ1-1, with D unclear. The CDR3 totals 14 residues. Germline CDR1 and CDR2: SGHTS and YDEGEE. Trimming pared 3 bases from V and 0 bases from J, leaving 9 bases between.

V gene TRBV7-3 combines with J gene TRBJ1-2, with 7 bases fitting TRBD1. CDR1 is SGHTA, CDR2 FQGTGA, per germline. J lost 7 bases, V lost 3 bases, and 8 bases had no gene match. The CDR3 is 14 residues long. The CDR3 protein is CASSLNRGSAGYTF. The CDR3 DNA reads as TGTGCCAGCAGCTTGAACAGGGGAAGCGCTGGCTACACCTTC.

The chain couples TRBV5-1 to TRBJ1-2, with D possibly being TRBD1 (6 bases). Per the germline V gene, CDR1 is SGHRS and CDR2 is YFSETQ. Trimming took 0 bases from V and 3 from J, leaving 12 bases between them. The CDR3 runs 15 residues. In DNA form, the CDR3 reads TGCGCCAGCAGCTTGGCCGTGGGGGGCGACTATGGCTACACCTTC. Translated: CASSLAVGGDYGYTF.

CDR3 nucleotide sequence: TGTGCCAGCAGCTTAGAGTGGCGGGGGAGCTATGGCTACACCTTC. This codes for CASSLEWRGSYGYTF. This chain connects TRBV7-2 to TRBJ1-2; D possibly corresponds to TRBD1 (5 bases). This CDR3 has 15 amino acids. The germline gives CDR1 SGHTA, CDR2 FQGNSA. The V end lost 1 base, the J end lost 4 bases, and 13 bases lay between the germline ends.

The chain has TRBV6-5 and TRBJ2-2, with a possible D match to TRBD1 (6 bases). The CDR3 length is 14 residues. Trimming removed 6 bases at V and 6 bases at J, with 14 bases between. CDR1 and CDR2 (germline): MNHEY, SVGAGI. The CDR3 spells CASSPPDSPGELFF. As DNA, the CDR3 is TGTGCCAGCAGCCCCCCGGACAGTCCCGGGGAGCTGTTTTTT.

This chain uses TRBV6-6 with TRBJ1-1; D might be TRBD1 (6 bases). V dropped 4 bases and J dropped 0 bases, with 15 bases sitting between them. The CDR3 totals 16 residues. Germline loops: CDR1 MNHNY, CDR2 SVGAGI (reference sequence). CDR3 sequence: CASSSSDSQLNTEAFF. The CDR3 bases are TGTGCCAGCAGTTCCTCGGACAGTCAACTGAACACTGAAGCTTTCTTT.

The chain carries TRBV6-5 and TRBJ1-4, with D uncertain. V lost 2 bases, J lost 0 bases, and 4 bases lay in between. CDR1 and CDR2 from the germline V gene are MNHEY and SVGAGI. The CDR3 totals 14 residues. The chain's CDR3 is CASSYSATNEKLFF. For the CDR3, the DNA is TGTGCCAGCAGTTACAGTGCAACTAATGAAAAACTGTTTTTT.

Notes on this clone: The same CDR3 arises from other DNA sequences in this sample as well. The chain is built from TRBV5-1 and TRBJ1-1; no clear D. CDR3 length equals 13 residues. V shed 5 bases and J shed 2 bases, with 10 bases lying between them. Germline V CDR1 and CDR2: SGHRS, YFSETQ. The CDR3 sequence: CASSLQGNTEAFF. The DNA for the CDR3 is TGCGCCAGCAGTCTTCAAGGAAACACTGAAGCTTTCTTT.

CDR3 nucleotides: TGTGCCACCAGCAGAGATCGTGGCTATGGCTACACCTTC. This codes for CATSRDRGYGYTF. This chain joins TRBV15 and TRBJ1-2; D call uncertain. V was trimmed by 0 bases and J by 4 bases, leaving 6 bases between them. The CDR3 is 13 residues long. Germline V CDR1 and CDR2: LNHNV, YYDKDF (reference sequence).

The J gene is TRBJ2-2, the V gene TRBV30; D gene uncertain. The CDR3 is 12 residues long. The germline V gene has CDR1 GTSNPN and CDR2 SVGIG (reference sequence). V shed 4 bases and J shed 7 bases, with 10 bases lying between them. Written as DNA, the CDR3 is TGTGCCTGGACCCCAGCCGGCGGGGAGCTGTTTTTT. This codes for CAWTPAGGELFF.

The chain carries TRBV27 and TRBJ1-5; D gene unclear. The V gene lost 3 bases and the J gene lost 6 bases, with 12 bases spanning the gap. The CDR3 length is 14 residues. Germline V gene lookup returns CDR1 MNHEY and CDR2 SMNVEV (reference sequence). The CDR3 DNA reads TGTGCCAGCAGTTTTGAGGGTGGGTTTCAGCCCCAGCATTTT. Protein: CASSFEGGFQPQHF.

The chain combines TRBV28 with TRBJ1-2; 12 bases are a match to TRBD1. Germline V lookup: CDR1 MDHEN, CDR2 SYDVKM. CDR3 length: 15 residues. Trimming took 4 bases from V and 8 from J; bases not matched to a gene: 8. The CDR3, as DNA: TGTGCCAGCAGTTCCCCGGGACAGGGGGCGGGCGGCTACACCTTC. Translation gives CASSSPGQGAGGYTF.

This chain connects TRBV29-1 to TRBJ1-1, with D tentatively TRBD1 (5 bases). The CDR3 is made up of 13 amino acids. V was trimmed by 2 bases and J by 2 bases, leaving 9 bases between them. Germline CDR1 and CDR2: SQVTM and ANQGSEA. The CDR3 sequence is CSVEKGRNTEAFF. As DNA, the CDR3 is TGCAGCGTTGAAAAGGGGAGAAACACTGAAGCTTTCTTT.